This T cell receptor (beta chain) came from a study of Ad26.COV2.S vaccination and SARS-CoV-2 variants (TCRdb year 2021). With respect to the entire study: Donors in the vaccine arm were drawn from COV1001, a phase I-IIa trial of Ad26.COV2.S in healthy adults that was multicentre, randomized, double-blind and placebo-controlled. Ad26.COV2.S was given intramuscularly at 5x10^10 or 1x10^11 viral particles, as a single shot or as two shots 56 days apart. The specificity and breadth of SARS-CoV-2-reactive T cell receptors after Ad26.COV2.S vaccination were assessed by TCRbeta repertoire sequencing. A total of roughly 30 samples were included in the TCR-sequenced set, comprising some 20 Ad26.COV2.S vaccine recipients, 5 placebo recipients and 8 SARS-CoV-2 convalescent individuals. Trial participants were randomized into five groups of five: low-dose or high-dose Ad26.COV2.S given once or twice, or placebo on both occasions. Blinding of investigators to trial group allocation was maintained during experiments and outcome assessment. What the authors observed across the whole study: The authors noted that total T cell responses may have been underestimated by the TCR breadth and depth analyses. Vaccine and placebo recipients had comparable non-spike TCR breadth, which fits with the vaccine containing only spike. After vaccination, substantial breadth of spike-specific CD8+ and CD4+ T cell responses was reported. Comparing responses between vaccine doses or regimens was not something the study was powered to do. Higher spike-specific TCR breadth was observed in Ad26.COV2.S recipients than in placebo recipients (P = 0.0014).

CDR1 and CDR2 were assigned from the germline V gene as MNHNS and SASEGT. V loses 5 bases of germline sequence and J loses 6 bases, and the interval between the two ends is 16 bases. Inclusive of the bounding cysteine and phenylalanine, the CDR3 is 14 residues long. Kept here is only the CDR3 DNA, which spans 42 bases and is read in frame from base 1. What this sample's treatment or condition label stands for: 19 received Ad26.COV2.S at low or high dose, single or two shots; 5 received placebo; per-sample allocation not given. For vaccine and placebo recipients, repertoires were sequenced using samples collected on day 63 after the first injection. Cohort 1b enrolled around 23 adults aged 18-55 years at a single site in Boston, USA, between 29 July and 7 August 2020. Ad26.COV2.S consisted of a replication-incompetent adenovirus type 26 vector by which a prefusion-stabilized SARS-CoV-2 spike protein from the original Wuhan strain was expressed.

To note about this clone: Its antigen is not yet known. No base qualities exist here, and no much larger clone lies one base off it.

The immunoSEQ Assay was the method used to sequence TCRbeta CDR3 regions. After extraction, genomic DNA underwent amplification by bias-controlled multiplex PCR, followed by high-throughput sequencing. The authors processed their data as follows. Collapsing and filtering of sequences were performed to quantify the absolute abundance of each unique TCRbeta CDR3 region. T cell fraction was estimated by normalizing TCRbeta template counts to usable DNA, with usable DNA measured through amplification of reference genes found in all nucleated cells. Repertoire TCRs were annotated as SARS-CoV-2-specific by exact matching of V gene, CDR3 amino acid sequence and J gene to a known reactive TCR set. The reference SARS-CoV-2 TCR set came from MIRA and was filtered for enrichment in COVID-19-positive ImmuneCODE repertoires, removing public or cross-reactive TCRs. Based on the MIRA antigens, annotated TCRs were further analysed at the level of specific ORF or position within ORF. Depth was the summed frequency of annotated unique rearrangements, while breadth was defined as annotated unique rearrangements over total unique productive rearrangements. Group comparisons of TCR breadth used two-sided Wilcoxon rank-sum tests. TCRdb limited this immuneACCESS table to in-frame rearrangements with V and J called. A share of clones is missing; checked studies link under half to unresolved V genes, and the rest is unexplained. For V, J and clone size, that table is used; D and trimming come from the DNA. Present in this sample are about 350,000 clones, around 84% of which were seen just once. Together, the top ten hold 3.3% of the sample.

This sample comprised peripheral blood, obtained in a trial of Ad26.COV2.S vaccine versus placebo. This receptor was taken from a person aged 18-60 years who received the Ad26.COV2.S COVID-19 vaccine or a placebo. The V gene is TRBV6-1 and the J gene is TRBJ1-1; a confident D gene designation cannot be given. The sequenced DNA: TGTGCCAGCAGTCCGTCATACAAGACACCTGAAGCTTTCTTT. Its amino acids are CASSPSYKTPEAFF.